This T cell receptor (beta chain) was recovered during a study of T cells in Graves' hyperthyroidism and ophthalmopathy. Researchers amplified the TCR beta CDR3 regions from RNA transcripts. HTBI primers were used for first-round RT-PCR of the TCR CDR3. A single record per CDR3 protein comes from TCRdb applying MiXCR to the multiplex PCR reads. This table has around 450,000 distinct CDR3 sequences, 15% to 19% appearing once. Thyroid ultrasound, orbital computed tomography, clinical symptoms, and serum thyroxine and TRAb underpinned diagnoses. Study results and caveats: Ophthalmopathy cases were set apart from stable hyperthyroidism by a 13 V-J model. In validation, the model predicted ophthalmopathy. These predictions came a median approximately 6.5 months before onset.

This clonotype was recorded many times. Its antigen is unidentified. Input material: blood. This sequence was found in a young woman with Graves' hyperthyroidism.

CDR3 loop: CASAPGASYNEQFF. As DNA, the CDR3 is TGCGCCAGCGCCCCAGGAGCCTCCTACAATGAGCAGTTCTTC. The rearrangement joins TRBV5-1 to TRBJ2-1; D remains ambiguous. Looked up from germline, CDR1 is SGHRS and CDR2 is YFSETQ. V was clipped by 7 bases and J by 0 bases, with 11 bases between them. This CDR3 has 14 residues.